One TCR beta chain is described in this entry. What it binds is unknown. V dropped 0 bases and J dropped 2; count of bases not matched to a gene: 10. Germline values: CDR1 SGHNT, CDR2 YYREEE (reference sequence). The CDR3 runs to 19 residues. Peptide-pool stimulation followed by sequencing identified expanded antigen-specific CD4+ clonotypes in the ViraFEST assay. Once cultured for roughly 10 days, the cells underwent separation to obtain CD4+ T cells. Between March and December 2020, the person had a SARS-CoV-2 infection that PCR confirmed. Of the BNT162b2 and mRNA-1273 vaccines, participants received two doses of one or the other. The authors replaced half the medium with IL-2 medium on days 3 and 7. The data derive from a study of vaccination effects on CD4 cells after COVID-19. Study at large: Early and late post-vaccination sampling was undertaken in a cohort of a few convalescent patients.

The method was immunoSEQ multiplex PCR; TCRdb's version includes in-frame clones alone and lacks a portion of them. The sample comprises about 13,000 clones, roughly 66% of which are singletons, and approximately 35% rests with the top ten. Sequenced material: CD4+ T cells from PBMCs cultured with HCoV-NL63 spike peptides, taken after COVID-19 vaccination. This chain uses TRBV5-4 with TRBJ2-3, with 12 bases identical to TRBD2. This receptor was obtained from a human donor who had a prior SARS-CoV-2 infection. The CDR3 DNA sequence: TGTGCCAGCAGCTTGGGGGCTCAACTAGCGGGGGGCTTCACAGATACGCAGTATTTT. Translation gives CASSLGAQLAGGFTDTQYF.